This T cell receptor (beta chain) came from a study of beta chain features in type 1 diabetes. The whole isolated RNA underwent reverse transcription, so sequencing captured expressed TCRB transcripts. The method was immunoSEQ multiplex PCR; TCRdb's version includes in-frame clones alone and lacks a portion of them. The sample carries roughly 450,000 clones, 10% to 12% recorded once. The CDR3 length is 15 residues. Germline CDR1 reads SGHRS; CDR2 reads YFSETQ. V was clipped by 1 base and J by 2 bases, with 10 bases between them. V usage is TRBV5-1 and J usage is TRBJ2-1; TRBD1 is a possible D gene (6 bases). Sequencing was performed on naive CD4+ T cells from blood. This sequence was found in a woman between 18 and 30 years old in good health. Here the CDR3 DNA reads TGCGCCAGCAGCTTGACAGGACAGACCTACAATGAGCAGTTCTTC. This gives the protein CASSLTGQTYNEQFF. Full variable domain (missing parts from reference TRBV5-1 and TRBJ2-1): KAGVTQTPRYLIKTRGQQVTLSCSPISGHRSVSWYQQTPGQGLQFLFEYFSETQRNKGNFPGRFSGRQFSNSRSEMNVSTLELGDSALYLCASSLTGQTYNEQFFGPGTRLTVL.